Below are 3 T cell receptor beta chains sequenced from a single sample in a study of T cells after somatic rescue of genetic block. Some clones are missing from TCRdb's copy, which holds only in-frame ones; the method was immunoSEQ multiplex PCR. The sample includes around 67,000 clones, 92% of them seen just once. Sequencing was carried out using peripheral blood mononuclear cells (PBMCs). The origin of the receptors is a man aged 40-55 years.

This clone was detected a few times. The J gene is TRBJ2-7, the V gene TRBV7-9; weak D call: TRBD2 (5 bases). The ends were cut back, 5 bases at V and 6 bases at J, with 8 bases in the middle. There are 11 residues in the CDR3. Germline V gene sequence: CDR1 SEHNR, CDR2 FQNEAQ (reference sequence). CDR3 nucleotides: TGTGCCAGCAGCACCGCGGGCGAGCAGTACTTC. It specifies CASSTAGEQYF.

This clone occurred once. The rearrangement uses TRBV5-4 and TRBJ2-7; no definite D call. This CDR3 spans 12 amino acids. Germline V lookup: CDR1 SGHNT, CDR2 YYREEE (reference sequence). With 4 bases removed from V and 4 bases from J, the gap between germline ends came to 9 bases. CDR3 amino acids: CASSVGNYEQYF. CDR3 bases: TGTGCCAGCAGCGTTGGAAATTACGAGCAGTACTTC. Looking up the rest from reference TRBV5-4 and TRBJ2-7 gives the full variable domain: ETGVTQSPTHLIKTRGQQVTLRCSSQSGHNTVSWYQQALGQGPQFIFQYYREEENGRGNFPPRFSGLQFPNYSSELNVNALELDDSALYLCASSVGNYEQYFGPGTRLTVT.

The chain has TRBV18 and TRBJ1-2; a weak D match, TRBD1 (5 bases). The CDR3 consists of 15 residues. Looked up from germline, CDR1 is KGHSH and CDR2 is LQKENI. The V end lost 6 bases, the J end lost 8 bases, and 22 bases lay between the germline ends. The CDR3 sequence is CASSLLRDPTGGYTF. The CDR3 region has the DNA TGTGCCAGCTCGCTCCTCCGGGACCCCACGGGGGGCTACACCTTC.